Shown below are 13 T cell receptor beta chains from a single sample sequenced in a study of T cells in Graves' hyperthyroidism and ophthalmopathy. RNA transcripts provided the source from which TCR beta CDR3 regions were amplified. First-round RT-PCR targeting the TCR CDR3 was performed with the HTBI primer set. TCRdb reprocessed the multiplex PCR reads via MiXCR and lists one record per CDR3 protein. The table includes 700,000 or so distinct CDR3 sequences, roughly 17% detected once. The sequencing input was blood. Every receptor here comes from a man in his late teens or twenties with Graves' hyperthyroidism.

This clonotype came up a few times. The CDR3 coding sequence is TGTGCCATCAGTGATTCTAGCGGGAGGCCCCGCTCCTACAATGAGCAGTTCTTC. This encodes CAISDSSGRPRSYNEQFF. The V and J genes are TRBV10-3 and TRBJ2-1, with 11 bases aligning to TRBD2. The CDR3 spans 18 residues. Germline V lookup: CDR1 ENHRY, CDR2 SYGVKD. Losses at the gene ends were 3 bases for V and 0 bases for J; bases not matched to a gene: 7.

This clonotype has ten or more counts. The J gene is TRBJ2-1, the V gene TRBV27; D is ambiguous. The germline V gene has CDR1 MNHEY and CDR2 SMNVEV (reference sequence). The CDR3 spans 15 residues. Trimming stripped 6 bases from V and 7 bases from J, with 19 bases between. The CDR3 region is CASSARTSAGNEQFF. Here the CDR3 DNA reads TGTGCCAGCAGCGCGCGCACTTCGGCCGGGAATGAGCAGTTCTTC.

At least ten counts were recorded for this clonotype. The junction departs from germline at one end; a sequencing error may be responsible. The chain combines TRBV28 with TRBJ2-7; D might be TRBD2 (5 bases). The length of the CDR3 is 12 residues. Germline CDR1 and CDR2: MDHEN and SYDVKM. In nucleotides, the CDR3 is TGTGCCAGCAGTTCGGACTCCGACGAGCAGTACTTC. Its protein is CASSSDSDEQYF.

There are a few counts of this clonotype. This chain uses TRBV20-1 with TRBJ2-7; the match to TRBD2 covers 13 bases. Germline V gene sequence: CDR1 DFQATT, CDR2 SNEGSKA (reference sequence). This CDR3 is 15 amino acids long. The J segment lost 3 bases and the V segment lost 3 bases, leaving 5 bases of the junction unmatched. The CDR3 spells CSASQLAGGIYEQYF. For the CDR3, the DNA is TGCAGTGCTAGTCAACTAGCGGGAGGGATCTACGAGCAGTACTTC.

J is TRBJ1-1 and V is TRBV25-1; 7 bases match TRBD1. The trim removed 7 bases at V and 3 bases at J, leaving 11 bases unmatched. CDR3 length equals 15 residues. Germline CDR1 is MGHDK and CDR2 is SYGVNS. This chain's CDR3 is CASTQGQWGDTEAFF. CDR3 nucleotides: TGTGCCAGCACTCAGGGACAGTGGGGCGACACTGAAGCTTTCTTT.

This clonotype was counted a few times. This chain uses TRBV5-4 with TRBJ2-3, with 7 bases aligning to TRBD2. V trimming: 4 bases; J trimming: 1 base; junction bases outside the gene matches: 9. Germline assignment: CDR1 SGHNT and CDR2 YYREEE (reference sequence). The CDR3 extends over 16 amino acids. The CDR3 coding sequence is TGTGCCAGCAGCGGGGGGGTAGAGCGGGGCACAGATACGCAGTATTTT. It codes for CASSGGVERGTDTQYF.

This clonotype was detected ten times or more. The V call is TRBV5-1, the J call TRBJ2-7; D possibly corresponds to TRBD1 (5 bases). The CDR3 contains 14 residues. With 0 bases removed from V and 7 bases from J, the gap between germline ends came to 14 bases. Germline assignment: CDR1 SGHRS and CDR2 YFSETQ. The CDR3 sequence is CASSLGGRDREQYF. The CDR3 DNA reads TGCGCCAGCAGCTTGGGCGGCAGGGATCGGGAGCAGTACTTC.

This clonotype was observed a few times. The chain carries TRBV4-1 and TRBJ2-1; D uncertain. Trimming cost V 3 bases and J 4 bases, with 4 bases left between them. Germline CDR1 and CDR2: MGHRA and YSYEKL. The CDR3 runs to 12 residues. DNA of the CDR3: TGCGCCAGCAGCCAGTTATACAATGAGCAGTTCTTC. Amino acid sequence: CASSQLYNEQFF.

The chain uses TRBV13 and TRBJ2-3; 7 bases map to TRBD2. The CDR3 runs 15 residues. The V and J ends lost 5 bases and 2 bases, in that order; junction bases with no gene match: 7. Looked up from germline, CDR1 is PRHDT and CDR2 is FYEKMQ (reference sequence). The DNA of the CDR3 is TGTGCCAGCAGCGAAATTGCGGGAGCCACAGATACGCAGTATTTT. It codes for CASSEIAGATDTQYF.

This clonotype was counted a few times. The V call is TRBV30, the J call TRBJ2-5, with a tentative D call TRBD2 (6 bases). The V and J ends lost 5 bases and 5 bases respectively, with 12 bases between them. CDR3 length: 12 amino acids. Germline V gene sequence: CDR1 GTSNPN, CDR2 SVGIG (reference sequence). The CDR3 sequence is CAWGAGRETQYF. CDR3 nucleotide sequence: TGTGCCTGGGGGGCGGGAAGGGAGACCCAGTACTTC.

Only a few counts were recorded for this clonotype. The chain is built from TRBV11-2 and TRBJ2-2; D not resolved. Trimming shortened V by 4 bases and J by 7 bases, and 13 bases separated the two germline ends. CDR1 and CDR2 (germline): SGHAT, FQNNGV. This CDR3 region has 14 residues. CDR3 sequence reads: CASSSQVWDGELFF. CDR3 coding DNA: TGTGCCAGCAGCTCTCAGGTGTGGGACGGGGAGCTGTTTTTT.

In this sample, this clonotype turned up many times. V and J are TRBV6-1 and TRBJ1-3; D is unclear. This CDR3 comprises 17 residues. The germline V gene has CDR1 MNHNS and CDR2 SASEGT. With 4 bases removed from V and 4 bases from J, the gap between germline ends came to 20 bases. The CDR3 region is CASSVLRIGLKGNTIYF. The CDR3 bases are TGTGCCAGCAGTGTTCTTAGGATTGGTTTGAAAGGAAACACCATATATTTT.

This clonotype occurred a few times. The CDR3 DNA reads as TGCAGCGTTGGGAAACAGGGGAGAGAGACCCAGTACTTC. Translating gives CSVGKQGRETQYF. This chain links TRBV29-1 with TRBJ2-5, with 7 bases identical to TRBD1. CDR1 and CDR2 from the germline V gene are SQVTM and ANQGSEA. The CDR3 totals 13 residues. V gave up 4 bases and J gave up 4 bases; unmatched junction bases: 6.